The rows below give T cell receptor beta chains drawn from one sample of a study of OX40 agonist ivuxolimab in advanced cancers. Sequenced by immunoSEQ multiplex PCR; TCRdb stores in-frame clones only, minus some. The table includes roughly 87,000 clones, approximately 90% detected once. This specimen was CD4+ or CD8+ T cells sorted from blood, taken in a trial of the OX40 agonist ivuxolimab. These receptors came from an adult with an advanced solid tumor such as melanoma, head and neck, liver or kidney cancer. The CDR3 runs from the conserved cysteine through the conserved F or W. The D gene is left open where the match is weak. Clone size, where shown, is once, few, many, or a class for clones that have expanded.

d_gene,abundance,j_gene,v_gene,CDR3aa,CDR3nt
NA,NA,TRBJ2-1,TRBV12-2,CASRLEWNEQFF,TGTGCAAGTCGCTTAGAATGGAATGAGCAGTTCTTC
NA,NA,TRBJ2-2,TRBV5-1,CASSLGPGADTGELFF,TGCGCCAGCAGCTTGGGCCCAGGGGCGGACACCGGGGAGCTGTTTTTT
NA,NA,TRBJ1-4,TRBV27,CASSLQSPYDGKLFF,TGTGCCAGCAGTTTACAATCCCCTTATGATGGAAAACTGTTTTTT
NA,NA,TRBJ2-7,TRBV28,CASSLSFGEQYF,TGTGCCAGCAGTTTATCTTTTGGCGAGCAGTACTTC
NA,few,TRBJ1-6,TRBV20-1,CSARDSRALHF,TGCAGTGCTAGAGATTCCAGGGCCCTCCACTTT
TRBD2,NA,TRBJ2-7,TRBV4-3,CASSQGLAGPYEQYF,TGCGCCAGCAGCCAAGGACTAGCGGGCCCCTACGAGCAGTACTTC
NA,NA,TRBJ2-3,TRBV5-1,CASSQAEITDTQYF,TGCGCCAGCAGTCAAGCGGAAATCACAGATACGCAGTATTTT
TRBD1,once,TRBJ1-1,TRBV7-2,CASSLTGLSNTEAFF,TGTGCCAGCAGCTTGACAGGGCTTTCTAACACTGAAGCTTTCTTT
TRBD2,NA,TRBJ2-7,TRBV7-9,CASSFQTSGADEQYF,TGTGCCAGCAGCTTTCAGACTAGCGGGGCTGACGAGCAGTACTTC
TRBD1,NA,TRBJ1-5,TRBV10-3,CAISLGQGSGQPQHF,TGTGCCATCAGCCTCGGACAGGGATCGGGTCAGCCCCAGCATTTT
TRBD2,NA,TRBJ2-1,TRBV5-1,CASSLGLAGVSYNEQFF,TGCGCCAGCAGCTTGGGGCTAGCGGGGGTATCCTACAATGAGCAGTTCTTC
TRBD1,NA,TRBJ1-1,TRBV7-2,CASSPPDRGAFF,TGTGCCAGCAGCCCTCCGGACAGGGGAGCTTTCTTT
NA,NA,TRBJ1-5,TRBV6-1,CASGPRAEEPQHF,TGTGCCAGCGGTCCCAGGGCGGAGGAGCCCCAGCATTTT
NA,NA,TRBJ2-6,TRBV7-2,CASSPQGYGANVLTF,TGTGCCAGCAGCCCACAGGGTTATGGGGCCAACGTCCTGACTTTC
TRBD1,NA,TRBJ1-1,TRBV11-2,CASSLDSGGWTEAFF,TGTGCCAGCAGCTTAGACTCAGGGGGCTGGACTGAAGCTTTCTTT
TRBD2,NA,TRBJ2-3,TRBV2,CASSRLASTDTQYF,TGTGCCAGCAGTAGACTAGCGAGCACAGATACGCAGTATTTT
TRBD2,NA,TRBJ2-1,TRBV5-1,CASIAGASNEQFF,TGCGCCAGCATAGCGGGAGCGTCAAATGAGCAGTTCTTC
NA,NA,TRBJ1-2,TRBV14,CASSQMDPNYGYTF,TGTGCCAGCAGCCAAATGGATCCCAACTATGGCTACACCTTC
TRBD1,NA,TRBJ1-5,TRBV25-1,CASSAGTGGYQPQHF,TGTGCCAGCAGTGCCGGGACAGGGGGCTATCAGCCCCAGCATTTT
NA,NA,TRBJ1-1,TRBV2,CASSEDNGMNTEAFF,TGTGCCAGCAGTGAGGACAACGGGATGAACACTGAAGCTTTCTTT
TRBD2,NA,TRBJ2-2,TRBV10-3,CAIRPGLAGENTGELFF,TGTGCCATCAGGCCGGGACTAGCGGGGGAGAACACCGGGGAGCTGTTTTTT
NA,NA,TRBJ2-3,TRBV30,CAWSPGPSTADTQYF,TGTGCCTGGAGTCCGGGGCCTTCAACCGCAGATACGCAGTATTTT
NA,NA,TRBJ2-2,TRBV9,CASSVTVNTGELFF,TGTGCCAGCAGCGTGACAGTGAACACCGGGGAGCTGTTTTTT
TRBD2,NA,TRBJ2-2,TRBV7-2,CASSAGLAGGTGELFF,TGTGCCAGCAGCGCGGGACTAGCGGGAGGTACCGGGGAGCTGTTTTTT
NA,NA,TRBJ1-1,TRBV28,CASSIDRNTEAFF,TGTGCCAGCAGTATCGACAGAAACACTGAAGCTTTCTTT
NA,NA,TRBJ2-1,TRBV5-1,CASSLANRDNEQFF,TGCGCCAGCAGCTTGGCCAACAGGGACAATGAGCAGTTCTTC
NA,NA,TRBJ2-2,TRBV6-6,CASSYSWTVSDGELFF,TGTGCCAGCAGTTACTCTTGGACCGTCTCCGACGGGGAGCTGTTTTTT
TRBD1,NA,TRBJ2-2,TRBV5-1,CASSFGTGSTGELFF,TGCGCCAGCAGCTTCGGGACAGGGAGCACCGGGGAGCTGTTTTTT
TRBD1,NA,TRBJ2-7,TRBV14,CASSQVRQGGYEQYF,TGTGCCAGCAGCCAAGTTAGACAGGGGGGGTACGAGCAGTACTTC
NA,NA,TRBJ1-3,TRBV29-1,CSVELPGSGNTIYF,TGCAGCGTTGAATTGCCTGGCTCTGGAAACACCATATATTTT
NA,once,TRBJ1-3,TRBV15,CATSRPFSSGNTIYF,TGTGCCACCAGCCGCCCCTTTAGCTCTGGAAACACCATATATTTT
TRBD2,NA,TRBJ2-1,TRBV4-3,CASSQLGGLAGEEEQFF,TGCGCCAGCAGCCAACTAGGCGGGCTAGCGGGAGAGGAGGAGCAGTTCTTC
NA,NA,TRBJ1-4,TRBV6-6,CASSYNGDNEKLFF,TGTGCCAGCAGTTACAATGGGGATAATGAAAAACTGTTTTTT
TRBD1,NA,TRBJ1-5,TRBV18,CASSRGQGAPQHF,TGTGCCAGCTCACGGGGACAGGGGGCACCCCAGCATTTT
NA,NA,TRBJ2-5,TRBV5-1,CASSLEGQAQETQYF,TGCGCCAGCAGCTTGGAAGGACAAGCCCAAGAGACCCAGTACTTC
TRBD1,NA,TRBJ1-5,TRBV6-1,CASTGTGTVDQPQHF,TGTGCCAGCACTGGGACAGGGACGGTCGATCAGCCCCAGCATTTT
TRBD1,NA,TRBJ1-2,TRBV6-5,CASSSQGASYGYTF,TGTGCCAGCAGTTCCCAGGGGGCGTCCTATGGCTACACCTTC
TRBD2,NA,TRBJ2-1,TRBV5-1,CASSLYLAGAEQFF,TGCGCCAGCAGCTTGTATCTAGCGGGGGCTGAGCAGTTCTTC
NA,NA,TRBJ1-3,TRBV10-3,CAISAGNTIYF,TGTGCCATCAGTGCGGGGAACACCATATATTTT
TRBD2,NA,TRBJ2-3,TRBV10-2,CASSEDMTSGTESARDTQYF,TGCGCCAGCAGTGAGGATATGACTAGCGGGACGGAATCAGCTCGAGATACGCAGTATTTT
TRBD1,NA,TRBJ1-2,TRBV4-3,CASSQEGGQTYGYTF,TGCGCCAGCAGCCAAGAGGGGGGACAGACCTATGGCTACACCTTC